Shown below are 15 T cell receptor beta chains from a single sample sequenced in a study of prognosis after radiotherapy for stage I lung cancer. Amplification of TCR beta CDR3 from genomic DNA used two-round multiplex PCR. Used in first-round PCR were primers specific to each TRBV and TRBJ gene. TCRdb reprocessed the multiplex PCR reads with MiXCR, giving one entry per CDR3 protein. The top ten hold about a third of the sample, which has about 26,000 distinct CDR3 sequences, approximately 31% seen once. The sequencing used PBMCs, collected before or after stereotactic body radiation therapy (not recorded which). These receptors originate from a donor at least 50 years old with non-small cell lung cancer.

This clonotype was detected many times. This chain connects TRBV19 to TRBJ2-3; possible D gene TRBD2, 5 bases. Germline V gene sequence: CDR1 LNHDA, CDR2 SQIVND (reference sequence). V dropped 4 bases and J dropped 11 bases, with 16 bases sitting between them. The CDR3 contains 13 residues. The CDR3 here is CASSTTSSSGQYF. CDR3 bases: TGTGCCAGTAGTACCACCTCTAGCTCGGGGCAGTATTTT.

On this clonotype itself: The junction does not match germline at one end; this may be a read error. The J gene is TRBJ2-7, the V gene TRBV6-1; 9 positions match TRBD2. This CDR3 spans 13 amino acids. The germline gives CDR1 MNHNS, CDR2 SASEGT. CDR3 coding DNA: TGTACCAGCGGGGGGTGGCACTCCTACGAGCATTACTTC. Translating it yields CTSGGWHSYEHYF.

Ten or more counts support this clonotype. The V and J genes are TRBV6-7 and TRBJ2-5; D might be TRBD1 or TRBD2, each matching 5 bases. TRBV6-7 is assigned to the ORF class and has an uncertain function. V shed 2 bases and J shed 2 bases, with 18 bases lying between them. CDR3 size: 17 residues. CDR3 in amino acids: CASSYEAGTVQQETQYF. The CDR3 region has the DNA TGTGCCAGCAGTTACGAGGCCGGGACCGTGCAACAAGAGACCCAGTACTTC.

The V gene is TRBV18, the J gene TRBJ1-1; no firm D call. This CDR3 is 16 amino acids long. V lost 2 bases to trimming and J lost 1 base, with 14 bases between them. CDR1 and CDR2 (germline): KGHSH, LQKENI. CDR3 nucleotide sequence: TGTGCCAGCTCACCAGTTGAAGTTTTGTCGAACACTGAAGCTTTCTTT. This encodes CASSPVEVLSNTEAFF.

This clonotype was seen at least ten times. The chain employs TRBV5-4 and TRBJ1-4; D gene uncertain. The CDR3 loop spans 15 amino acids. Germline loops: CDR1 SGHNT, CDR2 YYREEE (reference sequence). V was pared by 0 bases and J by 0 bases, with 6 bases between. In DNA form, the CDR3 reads TGTGCCAGCAGCTTGGGGGGTGCAACTAATGAAAAACTGTTTTTT. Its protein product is CASSLGGATNEKLFF. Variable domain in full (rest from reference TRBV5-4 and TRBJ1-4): ETGVTQSPTHLIKTRGQQVTLRCSSQSGHNTVSWYQQALGQGPQFIFQYYREEENGRGNFPPRFSGLQFPNYSSELNVNALELDDSALYLCASSLGGATNEKLFFGSGTQLSVL.

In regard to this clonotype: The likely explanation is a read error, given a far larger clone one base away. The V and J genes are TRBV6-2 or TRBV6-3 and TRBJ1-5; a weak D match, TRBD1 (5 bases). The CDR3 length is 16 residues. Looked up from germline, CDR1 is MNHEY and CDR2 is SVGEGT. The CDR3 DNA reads TGTGCCAGCAGTTTATACGGGGGGGAGTTTAATCAGCCCCGGCATTTT. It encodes CASSLYGGEFNQPRHF.

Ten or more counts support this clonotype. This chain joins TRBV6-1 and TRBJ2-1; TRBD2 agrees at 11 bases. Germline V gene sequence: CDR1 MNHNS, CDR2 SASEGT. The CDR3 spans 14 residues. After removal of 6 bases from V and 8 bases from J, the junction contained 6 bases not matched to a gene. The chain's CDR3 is CASRISGRVDEQFF. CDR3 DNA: TGTGCCAGCAGGATTAGCGGGAGGGTGGATGAGCAGTTCTTC.

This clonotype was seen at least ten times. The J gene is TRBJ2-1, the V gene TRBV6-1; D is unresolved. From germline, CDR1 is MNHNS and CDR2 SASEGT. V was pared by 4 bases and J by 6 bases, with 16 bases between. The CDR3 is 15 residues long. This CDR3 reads CASSVLNHNRNEQFF. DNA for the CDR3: TGTGCCAGCAGTGTCCTTAACCACAACCGCAATGAGCAGTTCTTC.

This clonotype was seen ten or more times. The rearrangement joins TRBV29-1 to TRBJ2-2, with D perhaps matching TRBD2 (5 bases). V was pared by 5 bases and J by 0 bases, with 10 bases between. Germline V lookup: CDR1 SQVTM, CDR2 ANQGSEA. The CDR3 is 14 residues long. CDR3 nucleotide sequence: TGCAGCGTTAAGCAGACTACGAACACCGGGGAGCTGTTTTTT. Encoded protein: CSVKQTTNTGELFF.

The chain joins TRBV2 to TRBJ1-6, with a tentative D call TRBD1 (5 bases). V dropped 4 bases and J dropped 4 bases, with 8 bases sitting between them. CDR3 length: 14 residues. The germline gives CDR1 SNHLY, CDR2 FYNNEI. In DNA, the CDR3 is TGTGCCAGCAGTGTGGGACGGTATAATTCACCCCTCCACTTT. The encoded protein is CASSVGRYNSPLHF.

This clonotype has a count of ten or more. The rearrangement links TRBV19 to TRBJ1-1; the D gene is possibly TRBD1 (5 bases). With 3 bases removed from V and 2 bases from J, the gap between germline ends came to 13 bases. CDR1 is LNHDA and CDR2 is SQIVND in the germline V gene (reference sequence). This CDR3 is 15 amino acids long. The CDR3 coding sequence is TGTGCCAGTAGTATTGGGGGACTACTAAACACTGAAGCTTTCTTT. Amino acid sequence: CASSIGGLLNTEAFF. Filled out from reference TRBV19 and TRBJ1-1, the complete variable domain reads DGGITQSPKYLFRKEGQNVTLSCEQNLNHDAMYWYRQDPGQGLRLIYYSQIVNDFQKGDIAEGYSVSREKKESFPLTVTSAQKNPTAFYLCASSIGGLLNTEAFFGQGTRLTVV.

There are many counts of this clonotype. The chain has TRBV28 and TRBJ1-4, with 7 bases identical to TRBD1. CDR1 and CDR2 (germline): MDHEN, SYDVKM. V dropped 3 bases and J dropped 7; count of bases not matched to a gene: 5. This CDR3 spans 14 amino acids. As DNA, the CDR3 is TGTGCCAGCAGTTTTTTACAGGGGATTGAAAAACTGTTTTTT. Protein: CASSFLQGIEKLFF.

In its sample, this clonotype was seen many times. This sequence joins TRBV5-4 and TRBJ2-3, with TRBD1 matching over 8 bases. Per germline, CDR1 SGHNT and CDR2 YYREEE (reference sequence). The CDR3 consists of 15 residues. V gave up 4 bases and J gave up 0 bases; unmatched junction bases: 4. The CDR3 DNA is TGTGCCAGCAGCACTACAGGGGGGAGCACAGATACGCAGTATTTT. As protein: CASSTTGGSTDTQYF.

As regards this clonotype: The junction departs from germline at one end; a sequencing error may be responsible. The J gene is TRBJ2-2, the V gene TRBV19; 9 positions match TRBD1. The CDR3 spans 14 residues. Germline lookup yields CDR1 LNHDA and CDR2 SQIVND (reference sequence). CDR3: CASRGTGNTVELFF. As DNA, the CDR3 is TGTGCCAGTAGGGGGACAGGGAACACCGTGGAGCTGTTTTTT.

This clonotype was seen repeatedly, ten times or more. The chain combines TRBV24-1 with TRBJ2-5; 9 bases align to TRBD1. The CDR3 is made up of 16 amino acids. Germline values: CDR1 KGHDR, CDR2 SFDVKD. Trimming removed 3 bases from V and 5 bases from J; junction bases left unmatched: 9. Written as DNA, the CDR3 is TGTGCCACCAGTGATCCCGGGACAGGGAAAAGGGAGACCCAGTACTTC. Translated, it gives CATSDPGTGKRETQYF.